This record covers a single TCR beta chain. Its target is unknown. The data were taken from a study of T cells in localized non-small cell lung cancer. Study-level results: Owing to sequencing of a solitary tumor region, heterogeneity cannot be discounted. Peak T cell clonality was found in uninvolved adjacent lung, exceeding tumor. Median about 56 top-100 tumor clones were shared with paired adjacent lung.

The V gene lost 2 bases and the J gene lost 1 base, with 11 bases spanning the gap. Germline CDR1 is MNHEY and CDR2 is SMNVEV (reference sequence). The CDR3 totals 15 residues. The assay was immunoSEQ multiplex PCR, and TCRdb's table has in-frame clones only and misses some. The sample has tens of thousands of clones, around nine tenths seen once. The rearrangement links TRBV27 to TRBJ1-1; D is perhaps TRBD1 (5 bases). The input for sequencing was peripheral blood, taken before any cancer treatment. The receptor's source is a female donor aged 60 or older with stage III squamous cell lung carcinoma. The CDR3: CASSLRGQANTEAFF. The CDR3 DNA follows: TGTGCCAGCAGTTTACGGGGCCAGGCGAACACTGAAGCTTTCTTT.